The 20 T cell receptor beta chains listed next were all sequenced from one sample in a study of blood T cells in healthy people across ages. It was with a sample-barcoded 5' primer and a J-beta primer mix that a second PCR of about 7 to 12 cycles was run. Each CDR3 protein gets one entry after TCRdb re-called the 5' RACE reads with MiXCR. Seen here are roughly 730,000 distinct CDR3 sequences, roughly three fifths observed once, and the top ten hold roughly 24%. Sequencing was done on a sample of blood. These receptors all come from a man aged 35 to 55 in good health.

In this sample, this clonotype turned up a few times. The J gene is TRBJ2-5, the V gene TRBV28; 7 nucleotides match TRBD2. Germline CDR1 is MDHEN and CDR2 is SYDVKM. Trimming took 1 base from V and 2 from J; bases not matched to a gene: 4. This CDR3 is 15 amino acids long. CDR3 bases: TGTGCCAGCAGTTTATCTACGGGGGGTCAAGAGACCCAGTACTTC. This gives the protein CASSLSTGGQETQYF.

A single count supports this clonotype. V gene TRBV7-7 combines with J gene TRBJ2-1; perhaps TRBD2 as D (6 bases). Looked up from germline, CDR1 is SSHAT and CDR2 is FNYEAQ (reference sequence). The CDR3 length is 12 residues. The chain's CDR3 is CASGPVGGEQFF. In nucleotides, the CDR3 is TGTGCGAGCGGTCCAGTGGGAGGAGAGCAGTTCTTC.

The chain links TRBV15 to TRBJ2-1, with TRBD2 as a possible D gene (6 bases). The CDR3 loop spans 15 amino acids. The germline CDR1 and CDR2 sequences are LNHNV and YYDKDF (reference sequence). Trimming cost V 5 bases and J 3 bases, with 14 bases left between them. CDR3: CATSSGRSIYNEQFF. The CDR3 DNA follows: TGTGCCACCAGCTCCGGGAGAAGTATCTACAATGAGCAGTTCTTC.

This clonotype occurred many times. The junction differs from germline at one of its ends, possibly a read error. The V call is TRBV5-1, the J call TRBJ2-3, with D unclear. The CDR3 consists of 11 residues. The V gene's germline CDR1 is SGHRS and CDR2 YFSETQ. DNA for the CDR3: TGTGCCAGCAGCTTCCGAGATACGCAGTATTTT. Protein product: CASSFRDTQYF.

This chain links TRBV5-4 with TRBJ2-7; TRBD1 or TRBD2 may be the D gene (5 bases each). V lost 2 bases and J 2 bases, leaving 14 bases between the germline ends. The germline CDR1 and CDR2 sequences are SGHNT and YYREEE (reference sequence). CDR3 length: 15 amino acids. CDR3 nucleotides: TGTGCCAGCAGCTTCTCCGGGACCATAACCTACGAGCAGTACTTC. Protein product: CASSFSGTITYEQYF.

V usage is TRBV2 and J usage is TRBJ2-3; D unresolved. Germline CDR1 reads SNHLY; CDR2 reads FYNNEI. Trimming shortened V by 8 bases and J by 2 bases, and 11 bases separated the two germline ends. The CDR3 extends over 13 amino acids. CDR3 nucleotides: TGTGCCAGCGTTGGCGGCTACACAGATACGCAGTATTTT. Its translation is CASVGGYTDTQYF.

V gene TRBV13 combines with J gene TRBJ1-2; 8 nucleotides match TRBD1. CDR3 length: 14 amino acids. With 6 bases clipped from V and 4 bases from J, the junction kept 7 bases outside the gene matches. CDR1 is PRHDT and CDR2 is FYEKMQ in the germline V gene (reference sequence). The CDR3 nucleotides read TGTGCCAGCAGGACCCAGGGGGCCCTCTATGGCTACACCTTC. Translation gives CASRTQGALYGYTF.

The V gene is TRBV4-1, the J gene TRBJ2-5; D gene uncertain. Germline CDR1 MGHRA, CDR2 YSYEKL. This CDR3 has 14 amino acids. The V and J ends lost 8 bases and 5 bases respectively, with 18 bases between them. CDR3 DNA sequence: TGCGCCAGCGGCCCGTCGGTTGTAGGGGAGACCCAGTACTTC. This encodes CASGPSVVGETQYF.

The chain is built from TRBV13 and TRBJ2-4, with 10 bases matching TRBD2. With the DNA end fitting TRBJ2-7 better, the J assignment may be wrong. CDR1 PRHDT and CDR2 FYEKMQ come from the germline V gene (reference sequence). The CDR3 consists of 15 residues. The chain's CDR3 is CASSPSGSGSYEQYF. DNA of the CDR3: TGTGCCAGCAGCCCTAGCGGGAGTGGTTCCTACGAGCAGTACTTC.

The table lists this clonotype with a few counts. The rearrangement links TRBV28 to TRBJ1-2; 7 positions match TRBD1. CDR3 size: 15 residues. Per germline, CDR1 MDHEN and CDR2 SYDVKM. Germline trimming cut 4 bases from V and 1 base from J; bases unmatched to any gene: 6. The CDR3 sequence is CASSSTRDSNYGYTF. DNA for the CDR3: TGTGCCAGCAGTTCGACCCGGGACAGTAACTATGGCTACACCTTC.

V and J are TRBV6-1 and TRBJ2-1; TRBD1 aligns across 7 bases. Per the germline V gene, CDR1 is MNHNS and CDR2 is SASEGT. The V and J ends lost 8 bases and 0 bases, in that order; junction bases with no gene match: 10. The CDR3 length is 16 residues. The CDR3 DNA reads TGTGCCAGCTGGGATTACAGGGGAATCTCCTACAATGAGCAGTTCTTC. Protein sequence: CASWDYRGISYNEQFF.

This chain links TRBV2 with TRBJ1-6; no firm D call. Between the trimmed V and J ends, which lost 6 bases and 8 bases, there was a span of 17 bases. In germline, CDR1 is SNHLY, CDR2 FYNNEI. The CDR3 has 15 residues. The chain's CDR3 is CASSPPAGRDSPLHF. The CDR3 bases are TGTGCCAGCAGCCCTCCGGCAGGCCGAGATTCACCCCTCCACTTT.

J is TRBJ2-1 and V is TRBV20-1; weak D call: TRBD2 (6 bases). CDR3 length: 15 amino acids. Germline V CDR1 and CDR2: DFQATT, SNEGSKA (reference sequence). The V and J ends lost 0 bases and 4 bases respectively, with 13 bases between them. The CDR3 is CSARDRLAPYNEQFF. DNA for the CDR3: TGCAGTGCTAGAGATCGGCTAGCGCCATACAATGAGCAGTTCTTC.

The chain recombines TRBV12-3 or TRBV12-4 with TRBJ2-3; possible D gene TRBD2, 6 bases. The CDR3 length is 15 residues. V lost 5 bases to trimming and J lost 2 bases, with 14 bases between them. The CDR3 region has the DNA TGTGCCAGCAGTCTATCGACTAGTCCCACAGATACGCAGTATTTT. The encoded protein is CASSLSTSPTDTQYF.

The rearrangement links TRBV2 to TRBJ1-2; 7 bases fit TRBD1. V lost 8 bases to trimming and J lost 5 bases; unmatched junction nucleotides: 5. The CDR3 covers 12 residues. Germline loops: CDR1 SNHLY, CDR2 FYNNEI. Here the CDR3 reads CASLQGNYGYTF. The CDR3 DNA reads TGTGCCAGCTTACAGGGGAATTATGGCTACACCTTC.

The gene calls are TRBV28 and TRBJ2-4, with 7 bases identical to TRBD2. The V and J ends lost 11 bases and 13 bases, in that order; junction bases with no gene match: 23. Germline V lookup: CDR1 MDHEN, CDR2 SYDVKM. This CDR3 has 15 amino acids. CDR3: CAGTPGGGGIWEQYF. CDR3 DNA sequence: TGTGCCGGCACCCCGGGAGGCGGAGGGATATGGGAGCAGTACTTC.

The chain carries TRBV28 and TRBJ1-4; 9 bases match TRBD1. The V segment lost 5 bases and the J segment 6 bases; nucleotides outside the gene matches: 7. There are 15 residues in the CDR3. Germline assignment: CDR1 MDHEN and CDR2 SYDVKM. CDR3 residues: CASSTSGTGYEKLFF. The CDR3 DNA sequence: TGTGCCAGCAGTACCTCCGGGACAGGGTATGAAAAACTGTTTTTT. Drawing the rest from reference TRBV28 and TRBJ1-4, the complete variable domain is DVKVTQSSRYLVKRTGEKVFLECVQDMDHENMFWYRQDPGLGLRLIYFSYDVKMKEKGDIPEGYSVSREKKERFSLILESASTNQTSMYLCASSTSGTGYEKLFFGSGTQLSVL.

The chain employs TRBV5-1 and TRBJ1-2; no definite D call. Germline CDR1 reads SGHRS; CDR2 reads YFSETQ. Trimming left V 0 bases short and J 4 bases short, with 10 bases between. The CDR3 has 14 residues. CDR3 loop: CASSLDAGFYGYTF. The CDR3, as DNA: TGCGCCAGCAGCTTGGATGCGGGTTTCTATGGCTACACCTTC.

This CDR3 is CAIRDPGRAGRDEQFF. The CDR3 DNA reads as TGTGCCATCAGGGATCCGGGACGAGCGGGTCGGGATGAGCAGTTCTTC. The J gene is TRBJ2-1, the V gene TRBV10-3; D may be TRBD2 (6 bases). Per germline, CDR1 ENHRY and CDR2 SYGVKD. The CDR3 length is 16 residues. Trimming removed 6 bases from V and 8 bases from J, with 23 bases in between.

The chain carries TRBV4-1 and TRBJ1-2; D is possibly TRBD1 (5 bases). The V end lost 7 bases, the J end lost 1 base, and 19 bases lay between the germline ends. CDR1 and CDR2 from the germline V gene are MGHRA and YSYEKL. The CDR3 has 16 residues. As DNA, the CDR3 is TGCGCCAGCAACGCGGGAGCTGGGGGAGGTAACTATGGCTACACCTTC. Protein sequence: CASNAGAGGGNYGYTF.